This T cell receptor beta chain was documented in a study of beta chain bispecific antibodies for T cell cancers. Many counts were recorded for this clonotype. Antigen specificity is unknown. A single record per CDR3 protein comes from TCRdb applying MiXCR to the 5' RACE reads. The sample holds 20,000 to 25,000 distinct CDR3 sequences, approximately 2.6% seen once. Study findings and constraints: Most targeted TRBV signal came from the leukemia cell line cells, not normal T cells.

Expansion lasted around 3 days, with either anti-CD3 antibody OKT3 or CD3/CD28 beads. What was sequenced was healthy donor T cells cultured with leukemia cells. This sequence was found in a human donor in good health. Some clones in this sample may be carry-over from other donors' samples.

In DNA, the CDR3 is TGCAGCGTTGGGCGACAGGACTATGGCTACACCTTC. Translated: CSVGRQDYGYTF. This rearrangement joins TRBV29-1 to TRBJ1-2; TRBD1 is a possible D gene (6 bases). CDR1 and CDR2 (germline): SQVTM, ANQGSEA. This CDR3 is built from 12 residues. With 4 bases removed from V and 3 bases from J, the gap between germline ends came to 9 bases.